One and the same sample provided the 11 T cell receptor beta chains below, sequenced in a study of T-cell memory formation after mild COVID-19. MiXCR was run by TCRdb on the 5' RACE reads, yielding one entry per CDR3 protein. This sample has roughly 610,000 distinct CDR3 sequences; approximately 15% occur once, and the top ten carry around 8.1%. Sequences were obtained from PBMCs or a T cell subset sorted from them (not recorded which). The receptors derive from an adult woman who had mild COVID-19 (a few samples of this study predate the infection). Cell type and time point are not known.

The gene calls are TRBV7-3 and TRBJ1-1; 8 positions agree with TRBD1. The V gene end was trimmed by 5 bases and the J gene end by 1 base; junction bases not matched to a gene: 6. The germline V gene has CDR1 SGHTA and CDR2 FQGTGA. The CDR3 has 15 amino acids. The CDR3 coding sequence is TGTGCCAGCAGCCCGGACAGGGTTCCGAACACTGAAGCTTTCTTT. Translating it yields CASSPDRVPNTEAFF. Using reference TRBV7-3 and TRBJ1-1 for the parts outside the CDR3, the full variable domain is GAGVSQTPSNKVTEKGKYVELRCDPISGHTALYWYRQSLGQGPEFLIYFQGTGAADDSGLPNDRFFAVRPEGSVSTLKIQRTERGDSAVYLCASSPDRVPNTEAFFGQGTRLTVV.

The chain joins TRBV9 to TRBJ2-7; D is perhaps TRBD1 (5 bases). Germline V gene lookup returns CDR1 SGDLS and CDR2 YYNGEE. This CDR3 is built from 14 residues. Trimming took 4 bases from V and 1 from J, leaving 12 bases between them. The CDR3 DNA is TGTGCCAGCAGCCCCCGGACATTGTCCTACGAGCAGTACTTC. Its translation is CASSPRTLSYEQYF. The full variable domain, its missing parts supplied by reference TRBV9 and TRBJ2-7, is DSGVTQTPKHLITATGQRVTLRCSPRSGDLSVYWYQQSLDQGLQFLIQYYNGEERAKGNILERFSAQQFPDLHSELNLSSLELGDSALYFCASSPRTLSYEQYFGPGTRLTVT.

The CDR3 region is CASSVRQGEKLFF. The CDR3 DNA follows: TGTGCCAGCAGCGTTCGACAGGGTGAAAAACTGTTTTTT. The chain has TRBV7-9 and TRBJ1-4; 7 positions agree with TRBD1. Germline values: CDR1 SEHNR, CDR2 FQNEAQ (reference sequence). The CDR3 is 13 amino acids. Trimming cost V 5 bases and J 7 bases; bases outside gene matches: 4.

This clonotype came up a few times. V is TRBV12-3 or TRBV12-4 and J is TRBJ1-1; 7 bases map to TRBD1. The CDR3 is 19 residues long. V trimming: 6 bases; J trimming: 1 base; junction bases outside the gene matches: 20. The CDR3 sequence is CASSEWGDREILQNTEAFF. The CDR3 region has the DNA TGTGCCAGCAGCGAGTGGGGAGACAGGGAAATCCTACAGAACACTGAAGCTTTCTTT.

V and J are TRBV15 and TRBJ2-2; the match to TRBD2 covers 7 bases. Trimming cost V 3 bases and J 8 bases; bases outside gene matches: 9. CDR1 and CDR2 (germline): LNHNV, YYDKDF (reference sequence). The length of the CDR3 is 15 residues. CDR3 amino acids: CATSRAYGGRGELFF. CDR3 bases: TGTGCCACCAGCAGGGCCTACGGCGGGAGAGGGGAGCTGTTTTTT.

This clonotype was seen only a few times. CDR3 nucleotide sequence: TGTGCCAGCAGTGAAAAAATAGCGGGAGGGCCAGCCTACGAGCAGTACTTC. Encoded protein: CASSEKIAGGPAYEQYF. The V and J genes are TRBV2 and TRBJ2-7; TRBD2 matches 11 bases. The CDR3 covers 17 residues. V shed 2 bases and J 2 bases; nucleotides not matched to a gene: 8. Germline assignment: CDR1 SNHLY and CDR2 FYNNEI.

The V and J genes are TRBV20-1 and TRBJ2-7, with TRBD1 matching 7 bases. The CDR3 length is 14 residues. Germline trimming cut 3 bases from V and 2 bases from J; bases unmatched to any gene: 7. Germline V gene data show CDR1 as DFQATT and CDR2 as SNEGSKA (reference sequence). The CDR3 DNA reads as TGCAGTGCTAGCGTATACCAGGGGGCCTACGAGCAGTACTTC. Its protein product is CSASVYQGAYEQYF.

This clonotype was detected a few times. The V and J genes are TRBV2 and TRBJ2-1, with 7 positions matching TRBD1. Germline V gene lookup returns CDR1 SNHLY and CDR2 FYNNEI. The J segment lost 14 bases and the V segment lost 2 bases, leaving 3 bases of the junction unmatched. The CDR3 is 11 amino acids. CDR3 in amino acids: CASSEQGVEFF. The DNA for the CDR3 is TGTGCCAGCAGTGAACAGGGGGTTGAGTTCTTC.

The chain recombines TRBV7-3 with TRBJ2-5, with 9 positions matching TRBD2. CDR1 is SGHTA, CDR2 FQGTGA, per germline. V shed 5 bases and J 8 bases; nucleotides not matched to a gene: 9. The CDR3 has 14 amino acids. The CDR3: CASSQGLAPGTQYF. CDR3 in DNA: TGTGCCAGCAGCCAGGGACTAGCCCCGGGAACCCAGTACTTC.

The chain recombines TRBV7-9 with TRBJ2-7; 10 bases align to TRBD2. CDR1 is SEHNR, CDR2 FQNEAQ, per germline (reference sequence). The CDR3 totals 15 residues. Trimming removed 6 bases from V and 1 base from J; junction bases left unmatched: 6. CDR3 sequence: CASSSTSGESYEQYF. The DNA for the CDR3 is TGTGCCAGCAGTTCTACTAGCGGGGAGTCCTACGAGCAGTACTTC.

This clonotype was seen a handful of times. V gene TRBV2 combines with J gene TRBJ2-1; a weak D match, TRBD2 (5 bases). The CDR3 covers 14 residues. Germline lookup yields CDR1 SNHLY and CDR2 FYNNEI. Between the trimmed V and J ends, which lost 2 bases and 6 bases, there was a span of 11 bases. The CDR3 DNA is TGTGCCAGCAGTGAAATCGTGGACTCCAATGAGCAGTTCTTC. Encoded protein: CASSEIVDSNEQFF.